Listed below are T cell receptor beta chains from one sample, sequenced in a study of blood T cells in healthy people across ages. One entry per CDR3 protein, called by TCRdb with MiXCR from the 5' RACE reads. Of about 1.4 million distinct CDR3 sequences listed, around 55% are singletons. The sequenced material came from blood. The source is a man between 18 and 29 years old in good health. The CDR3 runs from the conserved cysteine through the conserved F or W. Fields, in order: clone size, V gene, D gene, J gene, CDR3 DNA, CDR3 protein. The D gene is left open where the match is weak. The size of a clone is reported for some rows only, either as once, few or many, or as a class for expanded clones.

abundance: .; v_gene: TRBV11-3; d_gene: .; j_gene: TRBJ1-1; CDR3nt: TGTGCCAGCAGCGCCGGGGGCCTAGAAGCTTTCTTT; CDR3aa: CASSAGGLEAFF
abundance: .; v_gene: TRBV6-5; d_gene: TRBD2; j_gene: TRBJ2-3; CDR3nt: TGTGCCAGCAGTCTTGGACTAGCTGTGAGCACAGATACGCAGTATTTT; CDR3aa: CASSLGLAVSTDTQYF
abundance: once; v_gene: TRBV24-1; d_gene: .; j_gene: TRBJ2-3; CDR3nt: TGTGCCACCAGTGTCGGCACAGATACGCAGTATTTT; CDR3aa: CATSVGTDTQYF
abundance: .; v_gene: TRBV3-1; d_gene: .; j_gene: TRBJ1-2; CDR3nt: TGTGCCAGCAGCCAAGGCCGGGAAACCCCCTACACCTTC; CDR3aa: CASSQGRETPYTF
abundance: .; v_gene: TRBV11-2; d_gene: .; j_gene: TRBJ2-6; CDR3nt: TGTGCCAGCAGCTTATTCCGGGTTGCAAGTGACTCTGGGGCCAACGTCCTGACTTTC; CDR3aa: CASSLFRVASDSGANVLTF
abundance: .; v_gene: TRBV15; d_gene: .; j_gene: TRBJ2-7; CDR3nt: TGTGCCACCAGCAGTTCTGGAAACGAGCAGTACTTC; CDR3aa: CATSSSGNEQYF
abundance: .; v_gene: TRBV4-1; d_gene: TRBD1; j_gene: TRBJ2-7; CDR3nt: TGCGCCAGCAGCCAACGGACAGGGGGCCCCTACGAGCAGTACTTC; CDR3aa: CASSQRTGGPYEQYF
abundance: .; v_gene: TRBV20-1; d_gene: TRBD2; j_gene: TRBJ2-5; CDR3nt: TGCAGTGCTAGAGCTCCCCCAAGCGGGAGGAAGGTGCTACGAGAGACCCAGTACTTC; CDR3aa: CSARAPPSGRKVLRETQYF
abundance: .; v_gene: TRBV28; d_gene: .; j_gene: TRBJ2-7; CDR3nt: TGTGCCAGCAGTATTGTAGGCGGCTACGAGCAGTACTTC; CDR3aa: CASSIVGGYEQYF
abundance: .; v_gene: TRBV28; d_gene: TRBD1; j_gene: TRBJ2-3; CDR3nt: TGTGCCAGCAGTTTCGGGACAGGGGAGTATTTT; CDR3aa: CASSFGTGEYF
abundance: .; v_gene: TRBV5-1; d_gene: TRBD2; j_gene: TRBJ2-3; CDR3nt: TGCGCCAGCAGAAGCGGGGGGGCCGTAGATACGCAGTATTTT; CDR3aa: CASRSGGAVDTQYF
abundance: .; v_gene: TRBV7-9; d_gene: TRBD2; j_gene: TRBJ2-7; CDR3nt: TGTGCCAGCAGCGACGGGACTAGCGGGAGGGCCGTCGAGCAGTACTTC; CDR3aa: CASSDGTSGRAVEQYF
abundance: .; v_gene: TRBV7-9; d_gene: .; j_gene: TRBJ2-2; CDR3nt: TGTGCCAGCAGCTTCGACAACGGGGAGCTGTTTTTT; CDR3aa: CASSFDNGELFF
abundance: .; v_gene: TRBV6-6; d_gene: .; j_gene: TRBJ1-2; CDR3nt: TGTGCCAGCAACCTAGAGAAGGGAACTGGCTACACCTTC; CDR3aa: CASNLEKGTGYTF
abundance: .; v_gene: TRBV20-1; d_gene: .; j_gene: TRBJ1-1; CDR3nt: TGCAGTGCCGCCGACAGGTTGAACACTGAAGCTTTCTTT; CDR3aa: CSAADRLNTEAFF
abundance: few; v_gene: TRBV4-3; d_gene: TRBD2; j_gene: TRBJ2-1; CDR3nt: TGCGCCAGCAGCCAAGTCGTGCTAGCGGGGGACAATGAGCAGTTCTTC; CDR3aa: CASSQVVLAGDNEQFF
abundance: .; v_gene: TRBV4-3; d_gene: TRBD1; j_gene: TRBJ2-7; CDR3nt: TGCGCCAGCAGCCAAGACCCCCTGGGGACAGGGAGCTCCTACGAGCAGTACTTC; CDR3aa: CASSQDPLGTGSSYEQYF
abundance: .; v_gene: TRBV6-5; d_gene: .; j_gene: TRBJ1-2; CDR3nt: TGTGCCAGCAGTTACTCGAAAGGGGGATATGGCTACACCTTC; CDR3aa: CASSYSKGGYGYTF
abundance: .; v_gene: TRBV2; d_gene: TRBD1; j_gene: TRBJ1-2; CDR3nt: TGTGCCAGCAGAGGACAGGTTCCTAACTATGGCTACACCTTC; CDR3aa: CASRGQVPNYGYTF
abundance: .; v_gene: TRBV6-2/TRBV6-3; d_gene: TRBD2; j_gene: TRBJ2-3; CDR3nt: TGTGCCAGCCGCATTCGGGGACTAGCGGACATCACAGATACGCAGTATTTT; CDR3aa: CASRIRGLADITDTQYF
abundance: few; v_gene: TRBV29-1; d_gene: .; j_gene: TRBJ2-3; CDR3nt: TGCAGCGTTCACACCCAGCCGGATACGCAGTATTTT; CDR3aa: CSVHTQPDTQYF
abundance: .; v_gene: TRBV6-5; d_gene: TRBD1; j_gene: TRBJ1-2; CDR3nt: TGTGCCAGCAGTTACTCAGAGACAGGGGGAACTCTTGGTGGCTACACCTTC; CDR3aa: CASSYSETGGTLGGYTF
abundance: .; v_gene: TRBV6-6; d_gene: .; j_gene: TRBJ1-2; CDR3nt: TGTGCCAGCAGTTACGGCACAGACCGGGGCTATGGCTACACCTTC; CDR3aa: CASSYGTDRGYGYTF
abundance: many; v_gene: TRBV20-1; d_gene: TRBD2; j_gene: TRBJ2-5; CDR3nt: TGCAGTGCTCCCGGGACTAGCGGGGGAGAGACCCAGTACTTC; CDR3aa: CSAPGTSGGETQYF
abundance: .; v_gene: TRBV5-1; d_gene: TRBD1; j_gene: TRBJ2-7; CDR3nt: TGCGCCAGCAGCCCCGGAGGGACAGGGGTAACCTACGAGCAGTACTTC; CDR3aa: CASSPGGTGVTYEQYF
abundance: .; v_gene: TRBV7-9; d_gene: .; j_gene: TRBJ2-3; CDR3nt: TGTGCCAGCAGCTCCCTGCCTGGTCCGGATACGCAGTATTTT; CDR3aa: CASSSLPGPDTQYF
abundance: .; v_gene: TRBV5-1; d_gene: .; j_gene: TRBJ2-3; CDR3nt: TGCGCCAGCAGCCCCGCAGTCTATAGTACAGATACGCAGTATTTT; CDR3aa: CASSPAVYSTDTQYF
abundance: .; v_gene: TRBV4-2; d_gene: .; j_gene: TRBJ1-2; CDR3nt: TGTGCCAGCAGCCAAGCGGGCTTTGGAGGCTATGGCTACACCTTC; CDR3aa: CASSQAGFGGYGYTF
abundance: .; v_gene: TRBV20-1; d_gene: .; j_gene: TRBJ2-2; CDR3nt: TGCAGTGCTAGAAGGGGGTTTAACACCGGGGAGCTGTTTTTT; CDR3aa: CSARRGFNTGELFF
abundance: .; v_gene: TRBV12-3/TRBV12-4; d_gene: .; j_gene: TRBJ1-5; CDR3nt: TGTGCCAGCAGTTTCGTAGGATCCAATCAGCCCCAGCATTTT; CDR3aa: CASSFVGSNQPQHF
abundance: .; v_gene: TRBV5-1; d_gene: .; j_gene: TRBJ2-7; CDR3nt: TGCGCCAGCAGCTTGGAGTACTTTAGTGGCTACGAGCAGTACTTC; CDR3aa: CASSLEYFSGYEQYF
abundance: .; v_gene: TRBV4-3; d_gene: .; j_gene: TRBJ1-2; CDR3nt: TGCGCCAGCAGCCAAGAAATTGTCGCCGGGGGGCTACATGGCTACACCTTC; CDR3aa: CASSQEIVAGGLHGYTF
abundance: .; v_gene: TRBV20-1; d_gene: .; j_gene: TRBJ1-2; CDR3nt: TGCAGTGCTAGTCAGGCAACTAACTATGGCTACACCTTC; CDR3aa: CSASQATNYGYTF
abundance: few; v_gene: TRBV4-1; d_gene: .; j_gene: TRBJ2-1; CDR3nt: TGCGCCAGCAGCCCACAGGACAATGAGCAGTTCTTC; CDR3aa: CASSPQDNEQFF
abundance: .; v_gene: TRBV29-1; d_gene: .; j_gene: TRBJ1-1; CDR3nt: TGCAGCGCCCACGGACCGATGAACACTGAAGCTTTCTTT; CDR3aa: CSAHGPMNTEAFF
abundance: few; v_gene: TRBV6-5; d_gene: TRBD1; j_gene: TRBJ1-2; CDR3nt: TGTGCCAGCAGTTACTCGAACGGACAGGCTAACTATGGCTACACCTTC; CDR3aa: CASSYSNGQANYGYTF
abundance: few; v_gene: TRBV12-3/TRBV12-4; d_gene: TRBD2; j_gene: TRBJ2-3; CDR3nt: TGTGCCAGCAGTCAAGGCGCTAGCGGGGGGGCTGAGGATACGCAGTATTTT; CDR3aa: CASSQGASGGAEDTQYF
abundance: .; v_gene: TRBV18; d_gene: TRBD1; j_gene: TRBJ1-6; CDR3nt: TGTGCCAGCTCAAACAACGGACAGGGTTCCAGCTCACCCCTCCACTTT; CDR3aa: CASSNNGQGSSSPLHF
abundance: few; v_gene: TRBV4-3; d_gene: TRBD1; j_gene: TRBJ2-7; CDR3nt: TGCGCCAGCAGCCAACTGACAGGGCCCTCCTACGAGCAGTACTTC; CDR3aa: CASSQLTGPSYEQYF
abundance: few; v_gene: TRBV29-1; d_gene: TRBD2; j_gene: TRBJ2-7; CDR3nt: TGCAGCGTTGTTGGGCGGGAGGGAACCTTAGACGAGCAGTACTTC; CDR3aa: CSVVGREGTLDEQYF
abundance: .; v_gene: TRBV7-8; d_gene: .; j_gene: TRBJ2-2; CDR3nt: TGTGCCAGCAGCTTAGCGCCCGAGAACACCGGGGAGCTGTTTTTT; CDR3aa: CASSLAPENTGELFF
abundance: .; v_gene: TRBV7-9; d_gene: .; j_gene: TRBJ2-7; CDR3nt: TGTGCCAGCACCTCACAGGGCTACGAGCAGTACTTC; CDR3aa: CASTSQGYEQYF
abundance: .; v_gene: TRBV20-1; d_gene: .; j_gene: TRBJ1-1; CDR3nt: TGCAGTGCTAGAGATTGGGCAGGGAACGAAGCTTTCTTT; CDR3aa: CSARDWAGNEAFF
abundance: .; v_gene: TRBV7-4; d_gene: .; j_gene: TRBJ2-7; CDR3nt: TGTGCCAGCAGCTTATGGGGTCGGGGTCTCTCCTACGAGCAGTACTTC; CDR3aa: CASSLWGRGLSYEQYF
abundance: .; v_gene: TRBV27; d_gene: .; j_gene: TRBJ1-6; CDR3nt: TGTGCCAGCAGCTTCACCGGGACTCAAGGAAGCTCACCCCTCCACTTT; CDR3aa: CASSFTGTQGSSPLHF
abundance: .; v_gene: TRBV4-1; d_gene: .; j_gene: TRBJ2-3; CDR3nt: TGCGCCAGCAGCCAAGTTCCCAGCGGAACCCTGGGGAATACGCAGTATTTT; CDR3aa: CASSQVPSGTLGNTQYF
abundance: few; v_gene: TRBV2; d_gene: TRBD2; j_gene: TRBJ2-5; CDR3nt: TGTGCCAGCAGTGAATATGGCGGGGGGAAGGAGACCCAGTACTTC; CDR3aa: CASSEYGGGKETQYF
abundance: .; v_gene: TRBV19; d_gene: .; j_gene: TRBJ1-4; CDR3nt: TGTGCCAGTTTGGATGGGACTAATGAAAAACTGTTTTTT; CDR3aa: CASLDGTNEKLFF
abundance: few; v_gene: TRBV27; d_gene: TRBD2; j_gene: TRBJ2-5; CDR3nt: TGTGCCAGCAGTTTGCGGGGGGCGGAAGAGACCCAGTACTTC; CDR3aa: CASSLRGAEETQYF
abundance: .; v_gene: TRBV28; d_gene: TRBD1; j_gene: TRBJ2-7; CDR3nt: TGTGCCAGCAGGGTCCCCGGACAGGGGGTCTACGAGCAGTACTTC; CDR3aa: CASRVPGQGVYEQYF
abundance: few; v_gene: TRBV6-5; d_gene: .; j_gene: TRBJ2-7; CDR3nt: TGTGCCAGCAGTTGGAATATACAGGGCCACGAGCAGTACTTC; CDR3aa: CASSWNIQGHEQYF